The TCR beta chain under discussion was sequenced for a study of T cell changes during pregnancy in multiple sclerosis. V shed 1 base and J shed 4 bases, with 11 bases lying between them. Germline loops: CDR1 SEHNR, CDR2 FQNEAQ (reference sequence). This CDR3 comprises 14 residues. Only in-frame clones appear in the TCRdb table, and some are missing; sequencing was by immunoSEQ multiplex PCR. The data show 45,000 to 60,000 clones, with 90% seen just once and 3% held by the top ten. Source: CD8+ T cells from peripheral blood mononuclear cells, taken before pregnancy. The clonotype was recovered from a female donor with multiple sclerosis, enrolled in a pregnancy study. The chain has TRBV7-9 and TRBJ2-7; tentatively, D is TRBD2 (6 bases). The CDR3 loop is CASSLVGGAYEQYF. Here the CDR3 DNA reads TGTGCCAGCAGCTTAGTGGGCGGGGCTTACGAGCAGTACTTC.